The next 8 T cell receptor beta chains were all read from a single sample in a study of T cells in localized non-small cell lung cancer. Method: immunoSEQ multiplex PCR; TCRdb's copy keeps in-frame clones and lacks some. This table holds about 3,100 clones, 15% to 20% found once. The material sequenced was lung tumor tissue, taken before any cancer treatment. These receptor sequences come from a man aged 40-75 years with stage I squamous cell lung carcinoma.

This clone was counted once. The chain is built from TRBV5-1 and TRBJ1-1; D ambiguous. Per the germline V gene, CDR1 is SGHRS and CDR2 is YFSETQ. V dropped 0 bases and J dropped 1 base, with 7 bases sitting between them. The CDR3 contains 14 residues. CDR3 nucleotides: TGCGCCAGCAGCTTGGGTAGGGCGAACACTGAAGCTTTCTTT. Translation: CASSLGRANTEAFF.

This clone was found a few times. The J gene is TRBJ2-3, the V gene TRBV6-8; D might be TRBD1 (5 bases). The CDR3 is 14 residues long. Trimming removed 7 bases from V and 5 bases from J, with 16 bases in between. CDR1 is MNHGY and CDR2 is SAAAGT in the germline V gene. The CDR3 reads CASNGVLGVDTQYF. DNA for the CDR3: TGTGCCAGCAATGGGGTTTTAGGGGTAGATACGCAGTATTTT.

This clone was recorded a few times. Distinct nucleotide sequences in the sample also encode this CDR3. The chain has TRBV28 and TRBJ1-2; possibly TRBD1 for D (5 bases). Germline V gives CDR1 MDHEN, CDR2 SYDVKM. V was clipped by 6 bases and J by 6 bases, with 17 bases between them. The CDR3 is 14 amino acids. CDR3 loop: CASSRGQGRDGYTF. CDR3 DNA: TGTGCCAGCAGCCGCGGGCAGGGCAGGGATGGCTACACCTTC.

The CDR3 sequence is CATSRDLGGRETQYF. The CDR3 DNA reads TGTGCCACCAGCAGAGATCTTGGGGGGAGAGAGACCCAGTACTTC. The chain combines TRBV15 with TRBJ2-5; TRBD2 might be the D (6 bases). This CDR3 has 15 residues. V was trimmed by 0 bases and J by 4 bases, leaving 12 bases between them. CDR1 and CDR2 (germline): LNHNV, YYDKDF (reference sequence).

The V and J genes are TRBV11-3 and TRBJ2-5; D may correspond to TRBD1 or TRBD2 (5 bases each). The CDR3 totals 16 residues. Trimming cost V 7 bases and J 2 bases, with 20 bases left between them. In germline, CDR1 is SGHNT, CDR2 YENEEA. The CDR3 region has the DNA TGTGCCAGCACCCATCCCCCCGGGGCCCCACAAGAGACCCAGTACTTC. This gives the protein CASTHPPGAPQETQYF.

This clone is deemed medium-sized. The rearrangement joins TRBV11-3 to TRBJ2-3; 15 positions match TRBD2. CDR3 length: 18 amino acids. Germline CDR1 SGHNT, CDR2 YENEEA. With V trimmed by 5 bases and J by 4 bases, 10 bases remained unmatched. CDR3 in amino acids: CASSPGLAGGHRADTQYF. CDR3 in DNA: TGTGCCAGCAGCCCCGGACTAGCGGGGGGGCACAGGGCAGATACGCAGTATTTT.

The chain combines TRBV19 with TRBJ2-7; D is perhaps TRBD1 or TRBD2 (6 bases each). The CDR3 loop spans 15 amino acids. From germline, CDR1 is LNHDA and CDR2 SQIVND (reference sequence). V gave up 6 bases and J gave up 1 base, with 16 bases separating them. The CDR3 DNA reads TGTGCCAGTAGCTCGATAACGGGGGCTTCCTACGAGCAGTACTTC. It translates to CASSSITGASYEQYF.

The gene calls are TRBV11-3 and TRBJ2-2; D tentatively fits TRBD1 or TRBD2 (7 bases each). Trimming removed 0 bases from V and 6 bases from J, with 17 bases in between. The CDR3 is 17 amino acids. Per the germline V gene, CDR1 is SGHNT and CDR2 is YENEEA. CDR3 region: CASSLDRGGGFAGELFF. The DNA for the CDR3 is TGTGCCAGCAGCTTAGACAGGGGGGGCGGTTTCGCCGGGGAGCTGTTTTTT.